The sequence of this T cell receptor beta chain was determined in a study of T cells in Graves' hyperthyroidism and ophthalmopathy. RNA transcripts were the template for amplifying TCR beta CDR3 regions. The primer set for the first-round RT-PCR of the TCR CDR3 was HTBI. One entry per CDR3 protein results from TCRdb running MiXCR on the multiplex PCR reads. This repertoire shows hundreds of thousands of distinct CDR3 sequences, just over 45% found once; its top ten account for roughly 8.2%. The sequence derives from a woman aged 18 to 35 with Graves' hyperthyroidism. Sequencing was carried out using peripheral blood or thyroid tissue (not recorded which).

CDR3 protein: CSARRLAGSVETQYF. The CDR3 coding sequence is TGCAGTGCTAGACGACTAGCGGGAAGCGTAGAGACCCAGTACTTC. This chain links TRBV20-1 with TRBJ2-5; TRBD2 agrees at 11 bases. The CDR3 contains 15 residues. The germline gives CDR1 DFQATT, CDR2 SNEGSKA (reference sequence). Losses at the gene ends were 2 bases for V and 4 bases for J; bases not matched to a gene: 6.